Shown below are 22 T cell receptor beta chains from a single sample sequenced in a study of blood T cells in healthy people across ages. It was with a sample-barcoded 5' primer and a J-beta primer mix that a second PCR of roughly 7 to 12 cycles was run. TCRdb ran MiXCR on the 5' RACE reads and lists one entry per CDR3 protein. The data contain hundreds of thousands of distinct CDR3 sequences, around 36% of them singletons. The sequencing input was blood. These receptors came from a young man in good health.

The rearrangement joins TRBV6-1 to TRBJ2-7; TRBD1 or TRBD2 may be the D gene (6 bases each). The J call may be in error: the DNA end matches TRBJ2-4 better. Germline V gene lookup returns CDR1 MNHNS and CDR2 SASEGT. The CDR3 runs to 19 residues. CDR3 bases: TGTGCCAGCAGTCCACATAGGGGCCCTTGGGGGGCAGCCAAAAACATTCAGTACTTC. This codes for CASSPHRGPWGAAKNIQYF.

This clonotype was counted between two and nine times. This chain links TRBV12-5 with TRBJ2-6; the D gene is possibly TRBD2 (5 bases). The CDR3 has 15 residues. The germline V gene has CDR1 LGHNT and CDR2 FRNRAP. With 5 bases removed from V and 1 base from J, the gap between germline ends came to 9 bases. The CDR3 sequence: CASGTGESGANVLTF. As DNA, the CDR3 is TGTGCTAGTGGTACCGGGGAGTCTGGGGCCAACGTCCTGACTTTC.

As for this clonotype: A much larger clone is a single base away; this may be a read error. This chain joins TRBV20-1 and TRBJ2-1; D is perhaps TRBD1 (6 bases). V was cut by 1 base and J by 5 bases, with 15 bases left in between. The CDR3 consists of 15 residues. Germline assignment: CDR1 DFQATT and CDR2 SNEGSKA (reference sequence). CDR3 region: CSARVVDRIHNEQFF. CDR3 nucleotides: TGCAGTGCTAGAGTAGTCGACAGGATCCACAATGAGCAGTTCTTC.

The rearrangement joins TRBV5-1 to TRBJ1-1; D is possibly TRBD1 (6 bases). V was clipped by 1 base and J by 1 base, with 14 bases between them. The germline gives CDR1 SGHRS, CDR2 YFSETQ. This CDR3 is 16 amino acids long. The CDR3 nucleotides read TGCGCCAGCAGCTTGACAAGCGACAGGACGAACACTGAAGCTTTCTTT. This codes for CASSLTSDRTNTEAFF. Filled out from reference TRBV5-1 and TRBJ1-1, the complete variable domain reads KAGVTQTPRYLIKTRGQQVTLSCSPISGHRSVSWYQQTPGQGLQFLFEYFSETQRNKGNFPGRFSGRQFSNSRSEMNVSTLELGDSALYLCASSLTSDRTNTEAFFGQGTRLTVV.

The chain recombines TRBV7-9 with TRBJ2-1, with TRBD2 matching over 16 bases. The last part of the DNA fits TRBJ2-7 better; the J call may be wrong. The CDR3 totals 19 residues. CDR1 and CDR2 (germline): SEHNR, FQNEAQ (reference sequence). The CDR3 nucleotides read TGTGCCAGCAGCTTAGTTGTGGGGACTAGCGGGGGGGCCTACAATGAGCAGTACTTC. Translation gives CASSLVVGTSGGAYNEQYF.

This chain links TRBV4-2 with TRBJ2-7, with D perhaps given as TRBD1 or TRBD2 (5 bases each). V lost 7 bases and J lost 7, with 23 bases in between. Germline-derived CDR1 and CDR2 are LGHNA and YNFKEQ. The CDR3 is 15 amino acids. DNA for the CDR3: TGTGCCAGCAACCCCGTCTATGGGACCTACAATGAGCAGTACTTC. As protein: CASNPVYGTYNEQYF.

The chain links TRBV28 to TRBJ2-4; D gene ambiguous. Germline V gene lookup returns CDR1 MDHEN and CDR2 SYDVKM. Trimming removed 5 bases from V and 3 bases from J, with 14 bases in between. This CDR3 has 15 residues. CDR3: CASSPSETSKNIQYF. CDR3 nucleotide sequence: TGTGCCAGCAGTCCCTCCGAGACGAGCAAAAACATTCAGTACTTC.

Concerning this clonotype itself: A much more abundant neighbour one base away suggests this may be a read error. The CDR3 region has the DNA TGTGCCAGCAGTGAATTCGACCTTGGCGCGACCCAGTACTTC. Protein sequence: CASSEFDLGATQYF. V usage is TRBV25-1 and J usage is TRBJ2-5; D unresolved. The CDR3 contains 14 residues. Per germline, CDR1 MGHDK and CDR2 SYGVNS. V dropped 1 base and J dropped 7 bases, with 13 bases sitting between them.

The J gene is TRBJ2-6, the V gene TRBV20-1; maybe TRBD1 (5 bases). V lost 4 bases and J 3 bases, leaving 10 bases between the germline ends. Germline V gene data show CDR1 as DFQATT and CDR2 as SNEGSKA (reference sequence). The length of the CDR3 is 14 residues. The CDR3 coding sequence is TGCAGTGCTATTTCACAGGTTGGGGCCAACGTCCTGACTTTC. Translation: CSAISQVGANVLTF.

CDR3 in amino acids: CSARGAYNEQFF. The CDR3 nucleotides are TGCAGTGCTAGAGGAGCATACAATGAGCAGTTCTTC. The chain combines TRBV20-1 with TRBJ2-1; D is ambiguous. This CDR3 is 12 amino acids long. Germline loops: CDR1 DFQATT, CDR2 SNEGSKA (reference sequence). The V and J ends lost 1 base and 4 bases respectively, with 5 bases between them.

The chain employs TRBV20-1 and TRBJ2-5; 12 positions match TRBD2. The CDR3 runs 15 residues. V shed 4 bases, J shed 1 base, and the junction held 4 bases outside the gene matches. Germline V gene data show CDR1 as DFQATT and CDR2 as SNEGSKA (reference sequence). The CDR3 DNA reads TGCAGTGCTACTTCTAGCGGGGGGGGCCAAGAGACCCAGTACTTC. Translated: CSATSSGGGQETQYF.

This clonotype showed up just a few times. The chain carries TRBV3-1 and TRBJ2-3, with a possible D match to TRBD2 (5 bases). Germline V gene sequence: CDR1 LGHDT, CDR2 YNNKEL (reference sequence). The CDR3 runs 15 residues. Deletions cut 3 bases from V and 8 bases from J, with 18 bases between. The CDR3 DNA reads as TGTGCCAGCAGCCATGGACTGGGGAGCCAAGGTACGCAGTATTTT. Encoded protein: CASSHGLGSQGTQYF.

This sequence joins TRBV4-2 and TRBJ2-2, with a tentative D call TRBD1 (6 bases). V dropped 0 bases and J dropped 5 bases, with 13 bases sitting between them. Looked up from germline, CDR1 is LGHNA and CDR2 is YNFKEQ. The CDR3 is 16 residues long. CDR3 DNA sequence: TGTGCCAGCAGCCAAGATTGGAACAGGGAGACCGGGGAGCTGTTTTTT. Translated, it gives CASSQDWNRETGELFF.

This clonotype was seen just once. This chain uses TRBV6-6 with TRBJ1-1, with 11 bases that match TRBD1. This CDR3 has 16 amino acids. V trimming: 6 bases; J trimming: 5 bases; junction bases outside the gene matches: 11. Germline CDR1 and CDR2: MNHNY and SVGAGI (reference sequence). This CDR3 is CASSSGQGALATEAFF. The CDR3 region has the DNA TGTGCCAGCAGCTCCGGACAGGGGGCGCTGGCTACTGAAGCTTTCTTT.

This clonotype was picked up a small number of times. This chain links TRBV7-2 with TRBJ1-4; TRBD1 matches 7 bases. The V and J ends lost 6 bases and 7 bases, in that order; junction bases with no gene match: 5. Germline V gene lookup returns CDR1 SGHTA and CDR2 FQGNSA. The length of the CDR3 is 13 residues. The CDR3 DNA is TGTGCCAGCAGTCCACAGGGGCCTGAAAAACTGTTTTTT. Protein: CASSPQGPEKLFF.

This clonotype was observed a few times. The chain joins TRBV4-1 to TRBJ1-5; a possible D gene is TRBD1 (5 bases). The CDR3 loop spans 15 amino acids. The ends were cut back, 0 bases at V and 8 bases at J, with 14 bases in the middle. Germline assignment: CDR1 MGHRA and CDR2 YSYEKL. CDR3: CASSQDSAGFEPQHF. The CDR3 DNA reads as TGCGCCAGCAGCCAAGATTCTGCAGGGTTTGAGCCCCAGCATTTT.

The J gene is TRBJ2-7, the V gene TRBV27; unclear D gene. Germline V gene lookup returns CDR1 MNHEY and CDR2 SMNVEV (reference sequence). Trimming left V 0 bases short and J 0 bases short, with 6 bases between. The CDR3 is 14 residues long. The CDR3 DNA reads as TGTGCCAGCAGTTTATCCCCGGTCTCCTACGAGCAGTACTTC. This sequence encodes CASSLSPVSYEQYF.

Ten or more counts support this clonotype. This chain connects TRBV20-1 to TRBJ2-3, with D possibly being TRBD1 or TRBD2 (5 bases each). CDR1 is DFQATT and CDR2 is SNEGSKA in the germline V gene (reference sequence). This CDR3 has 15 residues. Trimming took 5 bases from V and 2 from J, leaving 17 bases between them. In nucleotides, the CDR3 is TGCAGTGCTGAGGGGTTAACGGGCCCCACAGATACGCAGTATTTT. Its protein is CSAEGLTGPTDTQYF.

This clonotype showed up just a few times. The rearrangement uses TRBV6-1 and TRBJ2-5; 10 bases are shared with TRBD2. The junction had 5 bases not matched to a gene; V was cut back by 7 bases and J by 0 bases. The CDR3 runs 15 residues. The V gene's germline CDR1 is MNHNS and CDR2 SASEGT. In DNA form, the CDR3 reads TGTGCCAGCACTAGCGGACTAGCGGACCAAGAGACCCAGTACTTC. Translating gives CASTSGLADQETQYF.

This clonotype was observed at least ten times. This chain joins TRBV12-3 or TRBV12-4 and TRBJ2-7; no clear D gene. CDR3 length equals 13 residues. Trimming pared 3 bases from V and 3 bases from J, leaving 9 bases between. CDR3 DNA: TGTGCCAGCAGTTTGTCGGAAATCTACGAGCAGTACTTC. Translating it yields CASSLSEIYEQYF.

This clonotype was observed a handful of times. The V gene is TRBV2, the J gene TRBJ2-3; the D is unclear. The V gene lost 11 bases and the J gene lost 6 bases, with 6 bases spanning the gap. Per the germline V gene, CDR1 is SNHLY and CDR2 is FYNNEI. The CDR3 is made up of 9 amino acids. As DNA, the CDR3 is TGTGCCCCCCGGGATACGCAGTATTTT. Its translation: CAPRDTQYF.

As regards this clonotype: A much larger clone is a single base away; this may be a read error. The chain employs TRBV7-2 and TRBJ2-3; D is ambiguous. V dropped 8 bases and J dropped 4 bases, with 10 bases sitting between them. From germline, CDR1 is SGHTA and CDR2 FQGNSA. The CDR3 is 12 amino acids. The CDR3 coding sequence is TGTGCCAGCTTCTCCGGATCAGATACGCAGTATTTT. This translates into CASFSGSDTQYF.